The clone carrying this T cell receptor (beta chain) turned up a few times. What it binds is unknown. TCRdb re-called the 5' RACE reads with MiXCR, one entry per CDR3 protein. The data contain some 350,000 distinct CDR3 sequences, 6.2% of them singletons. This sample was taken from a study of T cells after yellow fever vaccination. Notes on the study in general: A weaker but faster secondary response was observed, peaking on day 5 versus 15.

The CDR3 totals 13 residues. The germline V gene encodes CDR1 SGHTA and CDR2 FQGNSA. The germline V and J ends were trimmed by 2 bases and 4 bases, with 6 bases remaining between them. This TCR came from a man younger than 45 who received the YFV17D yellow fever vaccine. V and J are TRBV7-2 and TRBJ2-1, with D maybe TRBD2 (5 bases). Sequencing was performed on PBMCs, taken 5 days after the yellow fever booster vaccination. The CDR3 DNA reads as TGTGCCAGCAGCTTACGGGATTACAATGAGCAGTTCTTC. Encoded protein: CASSLRDYNEQFF.